This TCR beta chain emerged from a study of T cell responses to AZD1222 COVID-19 vaccine. Profiling relied on immunoSEQ multiplex PCR, and the TCRdb table lists in-frame clones only, not all of them. Found here are 100,000 to 150,000 clones, approximately 88% of them singletons; the top ten hold roughly 1.6%. Germline CDR1 and CDR2: SGHTA and FQGNSA. The CDR3 totals 15 residues. The V gene lost 5 bases and the J gene lost 5 bases, with 18 bases spanning the gap. The source is an adult in good health. V gene TRBV7-2 combines with J gene TRBJ1-1, with D possibly TRBD1 on 6 matching bases. The sequenced sample was peripheral blood, obtained on day 0 of AZD1222 vaccination. The CDR3 bases are TGTGCCAGCAGCCGGCCAGGGGCTCTAAGGACTGAAGCTTTCTTT. Translation gives CASSRPGALRTEAFF.